This T cell receptor (beta chain) originates from a study of T-cell reconstitution after alpha-beta-depleted transplantation in children. Findings of the study overall: Diversity and T-cell counts at one year after transplant derived mostly from new T cells. In patients about two months after transplant, alpha-beta T cells reportedly arose from several hundred expanded graft clones. Recipient T cells and thymic progenitors that survived were the source of the high TCRbeta diversity seen at day 60 in some patients.

This clonotype was detected only a few times. Its matching antigen is unknown. A junction end diverges from the germline sequence, so it may reflect a read error. Library preparation (for TCRbeta) was performed with unique molecular identifiers. TCRdb independently ran MiXCR on the PCR reads; one entry per CDR3 protein. The repertoire holds around 210,000 distinct CDR3 sequences, with 5.5% to 7% as singletons. Per the germline V gene, CDR1 is LGHDT and CDR2 is YNNKEL (reference sequence). This CDR3 region has 17 residues. The TCR originated in a boy younger than 10 with acute lymphoblastic leukemia, due to receive a stem cell transplant. Sequencing used PBMCs, obtained before TCRalphabeta/CD19-depleted stem cell transplant. V and J are TRBV3-1 and TRBJ2-7; 7 bases agree with TRBD1. CDR3: CACSQGTDRKNPYEQYF. In DNA form, the CDR3 reads TGTGCCTGCAGCCAAGGGACGGACAGGAAGAACCCCTACGAGCAGTACTTC.